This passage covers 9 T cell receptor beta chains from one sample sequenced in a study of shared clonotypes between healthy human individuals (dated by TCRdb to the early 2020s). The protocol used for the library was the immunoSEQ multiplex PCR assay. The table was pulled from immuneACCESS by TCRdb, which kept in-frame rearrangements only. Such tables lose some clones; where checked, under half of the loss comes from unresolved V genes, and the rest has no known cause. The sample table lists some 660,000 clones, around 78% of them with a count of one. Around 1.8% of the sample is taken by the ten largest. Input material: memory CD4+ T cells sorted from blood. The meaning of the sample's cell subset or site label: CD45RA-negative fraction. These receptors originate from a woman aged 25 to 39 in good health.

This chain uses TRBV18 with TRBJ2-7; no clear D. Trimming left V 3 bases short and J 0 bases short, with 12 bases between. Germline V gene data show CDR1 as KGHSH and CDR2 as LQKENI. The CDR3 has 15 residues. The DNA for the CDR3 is TGTGCCAGCTCACCTAGGCAGACGAGCTCCTACGAGCAGTACTTC. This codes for CASSPRQTSSYEQYF.

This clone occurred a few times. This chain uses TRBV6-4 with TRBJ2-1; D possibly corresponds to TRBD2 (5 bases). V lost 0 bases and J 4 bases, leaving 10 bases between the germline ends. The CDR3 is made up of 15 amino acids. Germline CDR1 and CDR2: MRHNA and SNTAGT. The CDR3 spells CASSDSAGPYNEQFF. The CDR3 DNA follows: TGTGCCAGCAGTGACTCTGCGGGTCCTTACAATGAGCAGTTCTTC.

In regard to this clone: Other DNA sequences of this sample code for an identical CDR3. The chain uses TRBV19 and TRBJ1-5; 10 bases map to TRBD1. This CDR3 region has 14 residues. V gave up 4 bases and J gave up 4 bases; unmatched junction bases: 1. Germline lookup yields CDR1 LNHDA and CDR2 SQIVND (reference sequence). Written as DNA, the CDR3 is TGTGCCAGTAGTAGGGGACAGGGGAATCAGCCCCAGCATTTT. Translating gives CASSRGQGNQPQHF.

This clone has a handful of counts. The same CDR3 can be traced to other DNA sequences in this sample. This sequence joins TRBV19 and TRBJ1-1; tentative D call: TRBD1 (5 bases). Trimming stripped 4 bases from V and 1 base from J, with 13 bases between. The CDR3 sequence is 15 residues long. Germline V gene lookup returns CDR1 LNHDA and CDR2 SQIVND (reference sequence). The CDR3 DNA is TGTGCCAGTAGTACGGGGGGGACGGCGAACACTGAAGCTTTCTTT. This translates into CASSTGGTANTEAFF.

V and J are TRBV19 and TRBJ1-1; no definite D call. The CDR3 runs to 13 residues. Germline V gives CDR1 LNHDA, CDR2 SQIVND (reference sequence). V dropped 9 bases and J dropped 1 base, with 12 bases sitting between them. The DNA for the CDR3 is TGTGCCAGCCGCCGTGGCCCGAACACTGAAGCTTTCTTT. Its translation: CASRRGPNTEAFF.

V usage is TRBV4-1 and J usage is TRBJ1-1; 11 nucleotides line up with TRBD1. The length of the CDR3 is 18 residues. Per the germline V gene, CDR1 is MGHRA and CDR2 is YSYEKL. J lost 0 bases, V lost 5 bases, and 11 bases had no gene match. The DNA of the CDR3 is TGCGCCAGCAGCGGACAGGGGGCCGTCGGGTTAATGAACACTGAAGCTTTCTTT. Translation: CASSGQGAVGLMNTEAFF.

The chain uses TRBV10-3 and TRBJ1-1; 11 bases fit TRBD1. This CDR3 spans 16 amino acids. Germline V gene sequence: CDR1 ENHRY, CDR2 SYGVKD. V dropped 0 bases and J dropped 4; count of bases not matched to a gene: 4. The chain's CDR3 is CAISESAGQGATEAFF. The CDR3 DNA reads TGTGCCATCAGTGAGTCGGCAGGACAGGGGGCCACTGAAGCTTTCTTT.

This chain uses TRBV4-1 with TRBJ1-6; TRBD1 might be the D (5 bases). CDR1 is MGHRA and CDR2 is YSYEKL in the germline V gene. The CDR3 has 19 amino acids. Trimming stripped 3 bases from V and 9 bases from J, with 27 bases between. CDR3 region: CASSQKSYPDPNGASPLHF. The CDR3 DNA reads TGCGCCAGCAGCCAGAAAAGCTACCCCGACCCAAACGGGGCTTCACCCCTCCACTTT.

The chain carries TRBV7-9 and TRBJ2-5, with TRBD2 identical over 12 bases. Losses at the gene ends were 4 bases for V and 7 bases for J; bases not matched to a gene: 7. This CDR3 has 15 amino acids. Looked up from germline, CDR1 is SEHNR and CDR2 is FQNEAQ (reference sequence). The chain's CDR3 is CASSSGLAGGWTQYF. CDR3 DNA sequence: TGTGCCAGCAGCTCGGGACTAGCGGGTGGCTGGACCCAGTACTTC.